The sample holds a few counts of the clone carrying this T cell receptor (beta chain). Antigen: not known. This sample was included in a study of CD8 T cells in ankylosing spondylitis. Study-wide findings and caveats: Researchers report that disease-linked clones proved CD8+ and relatively rare in peripheral blood. From matched ankylosing spondylitis synovial fluid, disease-linked clones were reportedly recovered at significantly enriched levels.

CDR1 is MNHEY and CDR2 is SMNVEV in the germline V gene (reference sequence). CDR3 length: 13 residues. V was clipped by 4 bases and J by 8 bases, with 11 bases between them. Each CDR3 protein is one row after TCRdb ran MiXCR on the 5' RACE reads. The table shows 240,000 or so distinct CDR3 sequences, with around 7.8% occurring only once. This TCR derives from a male donor with ankylosing spondylitis or in good health (not recorded which). V is TRBV27 and J is TRBJ1-4; D not certain. The sample consisted of blood, either unsorted or a sorted T cell fraction (not recorded which). As DNA, the CDR3 is TGTGCCAGCAGTTACCAGATGGGAGAAAAACTGTTTTTT. Protein product: CASSYQMGEKLFF.